The text below deals with one TCR beta chain. Antigen specificity is unknown. Here immunoSEQ multiplex PCR was the method, and the copy in TCRdb shows in-frame clones only, minus some. The table lists about 40,000 clones, around 66% of them singletons, with more than 7% in the top ten. Cells that had been cultured for 10 days were the source of isolated CD4+ T cells. Two-dose vaccination with either BNT162b2 or mRNA-1273 was given to the participants. Cells had half their medium changed to IL-2 medium on days 3 and 7. V shed 6 bases, J shed 6 bases, and the junction held 4 bases outside the gene matches. The CDR3 contains 13 residues. CDR1 and CDR2 (germline): SNHLY, FYNNEI. The data stem from a study of vaccination effects on CD4 cells after COVID-19. Overall study: A density of roughly 2 million PBMC per well was used; these cells were cultured with roughly 10 IU/ml IL-2 and 10 ug/ml peptides. The study, taken as a whole, reports: Vaccine-induced clones in healthy vaccinees cross-reacted with common cold coronaviruses in only 1 of 255 cases. Few convalescent patients were studied, and early post-infection samples were lacking.

The receptor comes from a human donor who received a COVID-19 vaccine. The sequencing here drew on CD4+ T cells from PBMCs cultured without peptide, taken after COVID-19 vaccination. The V and J genes are TRBV2 and TRBJ2-7, with TRBD2 identical over 11 bases. The CDR3, as DNA: TGTGCCAGCAGGGGGACTAGCGGAAGCGAGCAGTACTTC. Amino acid sequence: CASRGTSGSEQYF.